Here is one T cell receptor (beta chain) with its context. The sample originates from a study of blood T cell repertoires in COVID-19. Study at large: Samples came from the United States, Italy and Spain, spanning acute and convalescent COVID-19. T cells, B-cell-depleted T cells, or PBMCs provided the cDNA or gDNA that served as material.

Original processing notes: How many nucleated cells were present was estimated from reference gene primer amplification. Assay: immunoSEQ multiplex PCR; the TCRdb copy retains only in-frame clones and omits some. Clone size and the V and J calls come from that table; the DNA yielded D and trimming. Of about 200,000 clones in the sample, about four fifths are singletons; the top ten hold 4.5% to 5.5%. Germline loops: CDR1 MDHEN, CDR2 SYDVKM. The CDR3 is 14 amino acids. J gave up 4 bases and V 7 bases, and 7 bases lay outside the gene matches. This TCR derives from a woman in her 70s with active or convalescent COVID-19. The V call is TRBV28, the J call TRBJ1-1, with TRBD1 matching 9 bases. The specimen sequenced was peripheral blood. The CDR3 loop is CASTRQGGITEAFF. DNA of the CDR3: TGTGCCAGCACAAGACAGGGGGGAATCACTGAAGCTTTCTTT.